The T cell receptor beta chain described here comes from a study of a mutant IDH1 vaccine in newly diagnosed glioma. As for the study in general: Treated patients had a mean age of 40.4 years and a roughly 60% male, around 38% female split. Those enrolled had earlier been treated with radiotherapy, temozolomide, or both, mostly both.

Germline CDR1 and CDR2: SNHLY and FYNNEI. The CDR3 covers 15 residues. V gave up 5 bases and J gave up 4 bases; unmatched junction bases: 7. Turning to this clone: The antigen is undetermined.

Only in-frame clones appear in the TCRdb table, and some are missing; sequencing was by immunoSEQ multiplex PCR. Among tens of thousands of clones listed, around 76% were seen once. Sample time point: week 35, safety follow-up. Doses comprised 300 ug of mutant IDH1 20-mer peptide each, plus topical imiquimod. This TCR was recovered from a man in his fifties or sixties with glioma. The chain combines TRBV2 with TRBJ1-5; 8 positions match TRBD1. Sequencing used PBMCs, obtained from a glioma patient whose treatment included an IDH1 peptide vaccine. The DNA of the CDR3 is TGTGCCAGCAGTACAGGACAGGGCAGAAATCAGCCCCAGCATTTT. Its protein product is CASSTGQGRNQPQHF.